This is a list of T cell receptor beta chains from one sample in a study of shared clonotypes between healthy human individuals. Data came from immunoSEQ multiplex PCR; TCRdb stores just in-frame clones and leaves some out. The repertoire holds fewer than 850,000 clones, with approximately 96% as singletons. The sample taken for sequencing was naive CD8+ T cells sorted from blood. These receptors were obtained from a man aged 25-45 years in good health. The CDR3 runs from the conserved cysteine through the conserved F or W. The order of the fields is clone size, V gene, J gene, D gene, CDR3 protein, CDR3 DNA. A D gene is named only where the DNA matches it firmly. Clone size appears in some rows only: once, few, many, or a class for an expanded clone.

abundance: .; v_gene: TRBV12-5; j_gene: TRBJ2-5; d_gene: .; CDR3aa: CASGLGEGPQETQYF; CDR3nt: TGTGCTAGTGGTTTGGGAGAGGGACCCCAAGAGACCCAGTACTTC
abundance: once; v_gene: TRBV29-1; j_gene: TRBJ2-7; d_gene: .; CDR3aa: CSVEDSAYEQYF; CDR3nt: TGCAGCGTTGAAGACAGCGCCTACGAGCAGTACTTC
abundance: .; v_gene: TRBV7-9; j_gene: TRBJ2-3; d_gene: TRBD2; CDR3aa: CASSTTSGWADTQYF; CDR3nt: TGTGCCAGCAGCACAACTAGCGGCTGGGCAGATACGCAGTATTTT
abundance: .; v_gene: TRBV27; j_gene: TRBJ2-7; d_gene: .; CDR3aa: CASSFRESSYEQYF; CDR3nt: TGTGCCAGCAGTTTTCGGGAAAGCTCCTACGAGCAGTACTTC
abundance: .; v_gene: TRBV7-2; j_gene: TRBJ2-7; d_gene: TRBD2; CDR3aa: CASSLEGAGVGYEQYF; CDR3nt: TGTGCCAGCAGCTTAGAGGGTGCGGGAGTGGGTTACGAGCAGTACTTC
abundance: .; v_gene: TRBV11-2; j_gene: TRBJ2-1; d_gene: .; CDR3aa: CASSSSRGTYNEQFF; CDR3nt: TGTGCCAGCAGCAGTAGCCGGGGTACCTACAATGAGCAGTTCTTC
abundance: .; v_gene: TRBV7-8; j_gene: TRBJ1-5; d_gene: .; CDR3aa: CASSSQGTYSNQPQHF; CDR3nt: TGTGCCAGCAGCTCGCAGGGGACTTATAGCAATCAGCCCCAGCATTTT
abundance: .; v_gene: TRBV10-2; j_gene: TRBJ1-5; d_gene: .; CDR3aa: CASSESYQPQHF; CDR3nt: TGCGCCAGCAGTGAGTCGTATCAGCCCCAGCATTTT
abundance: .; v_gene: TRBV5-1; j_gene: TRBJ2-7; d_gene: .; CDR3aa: CASSFRRQAMGLASYEQYF; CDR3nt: TGCGCCAGCAGCTTCCGTCGACAGGCTATGGGACTCGCCTCCTACGAGCAGTACTTC
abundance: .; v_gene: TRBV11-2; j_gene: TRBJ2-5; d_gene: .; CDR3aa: CASSSIEETQYF; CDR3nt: TGTGCCAGCAGCTCGATCGAAGAGACCCAGTACTTC
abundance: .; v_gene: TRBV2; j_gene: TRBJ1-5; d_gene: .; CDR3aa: CASSSGYSNQPQHF; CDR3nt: TGTGCCAGCAGCTCAGGTTATAGCAATCAGCCCCAGCATTTT
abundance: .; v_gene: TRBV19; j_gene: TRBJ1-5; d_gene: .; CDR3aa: CASSMGGLQPQHF; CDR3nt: TGTGCCAGTAGTATGGGGGGCCTTCAGCCCCAGCATTTT
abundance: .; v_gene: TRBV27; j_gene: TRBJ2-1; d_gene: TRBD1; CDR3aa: CASRRDSYNEQFF; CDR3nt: TGTGCCAGTAGACGGGACAGTTACAATGAGCAGTTCTTC
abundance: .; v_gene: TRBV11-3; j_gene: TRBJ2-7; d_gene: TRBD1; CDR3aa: CASSLDYRDSEKPTYEQYF; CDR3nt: TGTGCCAGCAGCTTAGACTATCGGGACAGCGAAAAACCGACCTACGAGCAGTACTTC
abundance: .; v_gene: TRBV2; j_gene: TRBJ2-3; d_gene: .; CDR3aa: CASGEGNTQYF; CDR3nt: TGTGCCAGCGGGGAAGGGAATACGCAGTATTTT
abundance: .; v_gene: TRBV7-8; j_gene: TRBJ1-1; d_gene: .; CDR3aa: CAPLPVGGPEAFF; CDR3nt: TGTGCTCCCCTTCCGGTGGGGGGCCCTGAAGCTTTCTTT